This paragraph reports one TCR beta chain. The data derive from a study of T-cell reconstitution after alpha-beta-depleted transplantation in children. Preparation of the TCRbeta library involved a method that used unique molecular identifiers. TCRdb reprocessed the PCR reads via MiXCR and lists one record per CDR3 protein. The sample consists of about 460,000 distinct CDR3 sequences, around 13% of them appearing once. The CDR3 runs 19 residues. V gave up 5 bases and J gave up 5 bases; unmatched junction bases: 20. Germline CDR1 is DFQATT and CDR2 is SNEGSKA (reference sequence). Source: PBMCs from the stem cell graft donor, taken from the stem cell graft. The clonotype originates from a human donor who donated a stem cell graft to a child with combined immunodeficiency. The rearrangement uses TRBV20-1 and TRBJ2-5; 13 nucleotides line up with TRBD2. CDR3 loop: CSASFPPGLAGTVQETQYF. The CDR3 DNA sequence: TGCAGTGCTTCCTTCCCACCGGGACTAGCGGGGACTGTGCAGGAGACCCAGTACTTC.